This T cell receptor (beta chain) was obtained from a study of blood T cell repertoires in COVID-19. Study information: Acute-phase and convalescent COVID-19 samples originated in the United States, Italy and Spain. PBMCs, B-cell-depleted T cells, or T cells provided the cDNA or gDNA that made up the material.

Between the trimmed V and J ends, which lost 6 bases and 2 bases, there was a span of 8 bases. The germline CDR1 and CDR2 sequences are KGHSH and LQKENI. The CDR3 has 14 amino acids. Per the original data handling: Amplifying reference gene primers gave estimates of nucleated cell counts. TCRdb keeps only in-frame clones here, not all; method: immunoSEQ multiplex PCR. The V and J calls and clone size come from that table; D and trimming were worked out from the DNA. The sample contains under 150,000 clones, 65% to 85% of which appear only once. The chain employs TRBV18 and TRBJ2-6; tentative D call: TRBD1 (5 bases). Sequenced sample: peripheral blood. This TCR was recovered from a woman older than 75 with acute or convalescent COVID-19. The DNA for the CDR3 is TGTGCCAGCTCGTCAGGGACTGGGGCCAACGTCCTGACTTTC. Translation gives CASSSGTGANVLTF.